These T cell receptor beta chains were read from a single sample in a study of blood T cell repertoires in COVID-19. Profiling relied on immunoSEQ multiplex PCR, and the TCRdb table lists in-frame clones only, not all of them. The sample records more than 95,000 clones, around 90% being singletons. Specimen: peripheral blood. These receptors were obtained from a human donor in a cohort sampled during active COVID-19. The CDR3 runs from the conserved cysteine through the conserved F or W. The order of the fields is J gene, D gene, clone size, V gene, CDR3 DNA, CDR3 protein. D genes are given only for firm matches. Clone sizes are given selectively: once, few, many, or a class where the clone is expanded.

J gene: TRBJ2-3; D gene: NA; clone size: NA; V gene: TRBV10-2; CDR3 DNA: TGCGCCAGCAGATCCCGGCGGGGGCTCGCCACAGATACGCAGTATTTT; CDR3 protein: CASRSRRGLATDTQYF
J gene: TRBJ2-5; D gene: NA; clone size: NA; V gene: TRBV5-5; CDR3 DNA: TGTGCCAGCAGCTTGGGGGCAGGGGCTGTTCAAGAGACCCAGTACTTC; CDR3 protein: CASSLGAGAVQETQYF
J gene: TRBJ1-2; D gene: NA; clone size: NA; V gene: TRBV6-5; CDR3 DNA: TGTGCCAGCAGCAGGCAGGGATCTTGGAACTATGGCTACACCTTC; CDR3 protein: CASSRQGSWNYGYTF
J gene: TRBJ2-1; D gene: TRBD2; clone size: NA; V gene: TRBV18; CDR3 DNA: TGTGCCAGCTCACCGTCTCTAGCGGGAGCAAATCTGGAGCAGTTCTTC; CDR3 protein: CASSPSLAGANLEQFF
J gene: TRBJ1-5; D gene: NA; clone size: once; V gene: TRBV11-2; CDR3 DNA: TGTGCCAGCAGCTCCTTAAATAGCAATCAGCCCCAGCATTTT; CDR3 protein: CASSSLNSNQPQHF
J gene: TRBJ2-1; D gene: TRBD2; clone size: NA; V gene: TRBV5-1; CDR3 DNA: TGCGCCAGCAGCTTGGCCACGGGGGGGCCTTTCAATGAGCAGTTCTTC; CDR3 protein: CASSLATGGPFNEQFF
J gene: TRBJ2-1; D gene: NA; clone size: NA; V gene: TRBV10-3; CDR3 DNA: TGTGCCATCAGTGAGTCACAGATGTCCTACAATGAGCAGTTCTTC; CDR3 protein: CAISESQMSYNEQFF
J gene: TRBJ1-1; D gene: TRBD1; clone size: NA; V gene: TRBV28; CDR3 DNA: TGTGCCAGCAGTTCGACCGGGACAGGGAGGGCTTTCTTT; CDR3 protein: CASSSTGTGRAFF
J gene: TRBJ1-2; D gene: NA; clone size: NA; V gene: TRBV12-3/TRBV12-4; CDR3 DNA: TGTGCCAGCAGTTTCCCAGGCAACTATGGCTACACCTTC; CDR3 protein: CASSFPGNYGYTF
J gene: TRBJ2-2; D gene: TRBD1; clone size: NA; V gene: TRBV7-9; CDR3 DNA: TGTGCCAGCGCGGGACAGGGGTGGCCCGGGGAGCTGTTTTTT; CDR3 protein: CASAGQGWPGELFF
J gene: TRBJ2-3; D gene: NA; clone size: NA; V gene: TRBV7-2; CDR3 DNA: TGTGCCAGCAGCTTAGGGCTAGCGTTCACAGATACGCAGTATTTT; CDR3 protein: CASSLGLAFTDTQYF
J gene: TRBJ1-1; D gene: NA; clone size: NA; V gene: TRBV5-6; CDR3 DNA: TGTGCCAGCAGCTCGTTGGGGGGACTTGAAGCTTTCTTT; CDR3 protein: CASSSLGGLEAFF
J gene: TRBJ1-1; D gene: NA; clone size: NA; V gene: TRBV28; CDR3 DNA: TGTGCCAGCAGTTTAGACAGGAGTATGAACACTGAAGCTTTCTTT; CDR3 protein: CASSLDRSMNTEAFF
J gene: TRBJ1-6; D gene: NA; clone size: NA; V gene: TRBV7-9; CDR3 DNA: TGTGCCAGCAGCCCCTCCCCGAATTCACCCCTCCACTTT; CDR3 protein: CASSPSPNSPLHF
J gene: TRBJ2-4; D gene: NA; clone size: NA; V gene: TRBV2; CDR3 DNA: TGTGCCAGCAGGAAGGAGCGGTCCCTATTCATTCAGTACTTC; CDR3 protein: CASRKERSLFIQYF
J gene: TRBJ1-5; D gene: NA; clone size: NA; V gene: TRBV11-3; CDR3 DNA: TGTGCCAGCAGCTTAGAATCCCAGGGGATAGGCAATCAGCCCCAGCATTTT; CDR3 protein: CASSLESQGIGNQPQHF
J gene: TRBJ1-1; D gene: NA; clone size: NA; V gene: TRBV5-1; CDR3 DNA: TGCGCCAGCAGCTGGGAGGGGGACACTGAAGCTTTCTTT; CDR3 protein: CASSWEGDTEAFF
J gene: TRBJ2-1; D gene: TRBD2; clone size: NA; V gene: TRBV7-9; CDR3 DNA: TGTGCCAGCAGCCCACCGGGACTAGCGGGCGGGATTAATGAGCAGTTCTTC; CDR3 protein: CASSPPGLAGGINEQFF
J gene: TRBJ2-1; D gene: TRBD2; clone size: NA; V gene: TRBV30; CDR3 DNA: TGTGCCTGGCGGACTAGCGGGGGGGCGGTGTCCTACAATGAGCAGTTCTTC; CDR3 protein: CAWRTSGGAVSYNEQFF
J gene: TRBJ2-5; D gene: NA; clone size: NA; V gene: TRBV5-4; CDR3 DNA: TGTGCCAGCAGCTCCCACCAGGAGGGGCAGGAAGAGACCCAGTACTTC; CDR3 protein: CASSSHQEGQEETQYF
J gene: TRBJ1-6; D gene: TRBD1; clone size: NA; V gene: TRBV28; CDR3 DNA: TGTGCCAGCAGGGCTTGGGACAGGGAAATTAATTCACCCCTCCACTTT; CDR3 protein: CASRAWDREINSPLHF
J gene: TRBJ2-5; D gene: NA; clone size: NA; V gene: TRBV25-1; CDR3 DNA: TGTGCCAGCAGTGCGACTGGATGGACCCAGTACTTC; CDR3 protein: CASSATGWTQYF
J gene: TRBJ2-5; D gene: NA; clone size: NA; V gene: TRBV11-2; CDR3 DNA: TGTGCCAGCAGCTTAATCCGAAGTGTATGGAGGGCGCTTGCGGAGACCCAGTACTTC; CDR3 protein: CASSLIRSVWRALAETQYF
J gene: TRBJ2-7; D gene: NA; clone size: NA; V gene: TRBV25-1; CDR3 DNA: TGTGCCAGCAGGGCCCGGGACAAGTACGAGCAGTACTTC; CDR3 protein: CASRARDKYEQYF
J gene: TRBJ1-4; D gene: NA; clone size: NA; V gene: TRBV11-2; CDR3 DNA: TGTGCCAGCAGCTCGACAGCGTATGAAAAACTGTTTTTT; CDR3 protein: CASSSTAYEKLFF
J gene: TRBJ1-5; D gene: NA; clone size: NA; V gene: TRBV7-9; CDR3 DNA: TGTGCCAGCAGCTTTTCAGGGGACAATCAGCCCCAGCATTTT; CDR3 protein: CASSFSGDNQPQHF
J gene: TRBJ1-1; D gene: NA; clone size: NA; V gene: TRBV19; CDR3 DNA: TGTGCCAGTAGTGTCCTACAGGGCAGATACACTGAAGCTTTCTTT; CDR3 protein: CASSVLQGRYTEAFF
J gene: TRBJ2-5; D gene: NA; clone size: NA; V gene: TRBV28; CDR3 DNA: TGTGCCAGCAGCCCCCTTTCCTCTTTTCAGGGGATGGGGACCCAGTACTTC; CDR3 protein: CASSPLSSFQGMGTQYF
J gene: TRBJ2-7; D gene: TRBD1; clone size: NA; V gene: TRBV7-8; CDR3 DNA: TGTGCCAGCAGCCTCGTGGAGATAACAGGGGACGAGCAGTACTTC; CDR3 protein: CASSLVEITGDEQYF
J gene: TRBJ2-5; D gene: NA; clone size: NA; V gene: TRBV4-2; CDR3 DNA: TGTGCCAGCAGCCAAGAATTTCAGGGAACCGGGACCCAGTACTTC; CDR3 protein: CASSQEFQGTGTQYF
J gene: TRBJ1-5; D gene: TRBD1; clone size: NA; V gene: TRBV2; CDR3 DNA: TGTGCCAGCACTCCGGAAGGACAGGGTTTAGGTCAGCCCCAGCATTTT; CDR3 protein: CASTPEGQGLGQPQHF
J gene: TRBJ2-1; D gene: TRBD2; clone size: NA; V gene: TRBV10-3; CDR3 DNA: TGTGCCATCAGTGAGTCGACGCTAGCGGGAGTTAGGAATGAGCAGTTCTTC; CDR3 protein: CAISESTLAGVRNEQFF
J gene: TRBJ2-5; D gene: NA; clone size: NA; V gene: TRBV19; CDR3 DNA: TGTGCCAGTAGTACCACGACTGTGGGAGAGACCCAGTACTTC; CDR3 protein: CASSTTTVGETQYF
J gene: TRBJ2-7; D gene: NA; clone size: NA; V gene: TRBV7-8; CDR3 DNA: TGTGCCAGCAGCACATATCGGGACTCAAAAAATCGGTACTTC; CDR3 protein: CASSTYRDSKNRYF
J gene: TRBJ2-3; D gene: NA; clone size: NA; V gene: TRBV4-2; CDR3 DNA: TGTGCCAGCAGCCGAGTCCCGGATACGCAGTATTTT; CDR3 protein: CASSRVPDTQYF
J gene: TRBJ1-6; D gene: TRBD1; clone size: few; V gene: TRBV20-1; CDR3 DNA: TGCAGTGCTAGTTGGCAGGGGGTTGCACCCCTCCACTTT; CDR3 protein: CSASWQGVAPLHF
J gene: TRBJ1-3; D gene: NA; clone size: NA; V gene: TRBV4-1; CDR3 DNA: TGCGCCAGCAGCCAAGAGGCCGCGGGGGCAGCTGGAAACACCATATATTTT; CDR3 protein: CASSQEAAGAAGNTIYF
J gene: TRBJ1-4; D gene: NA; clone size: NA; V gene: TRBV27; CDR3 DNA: TGTGCCAGCAGTTTTTTGGGTGGGGCTGAAAAACTGTTTTTT; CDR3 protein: CASSFLGGAEKLFF
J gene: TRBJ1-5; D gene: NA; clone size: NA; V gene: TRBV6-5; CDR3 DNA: TGTGCCAGCAGAAGTAGGCGGGGTCAGCCCCAGCATTTT; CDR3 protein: CASRSRRGQPQHF
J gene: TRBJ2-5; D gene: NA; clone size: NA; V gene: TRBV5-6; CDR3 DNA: TGTGCCAGCAGCGAACCAGGGTTTCAAGAGACCCAGTACTTC; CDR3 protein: CASSEPGFQETQYF
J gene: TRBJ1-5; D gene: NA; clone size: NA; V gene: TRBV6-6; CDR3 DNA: TGTGCCAGCAGTTACTCGACAGTACGTCAGCCCCAGCATTTT; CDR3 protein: CASSYSTVRQPQHF
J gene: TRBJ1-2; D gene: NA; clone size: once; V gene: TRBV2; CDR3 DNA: TGTGCCAGCAGTGAATGGCAGGGGCACTATGGCTACACCTTC; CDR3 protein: CASSEWQGHYGYTF
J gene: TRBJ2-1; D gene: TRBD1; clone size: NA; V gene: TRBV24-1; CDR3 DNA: TGTGCCACCAGTGACACCGGGACAGGGGGCTTAGGTGGTTTCAATGAGCAGTTCTTC; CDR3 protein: CATSDTGTGGLGGFNEQFF
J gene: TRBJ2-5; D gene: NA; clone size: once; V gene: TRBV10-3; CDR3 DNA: TGTGCCATCAGGGGAGAGGACGAGTGGAAGACCCAGTACTTC; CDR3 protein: CAIRGEDEWKTQYF
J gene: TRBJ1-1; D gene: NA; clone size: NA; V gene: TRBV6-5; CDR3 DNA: TGTGCCAGCAAAGATCAGGGAATACGAGCTTTCTTT; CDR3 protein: CASKDQGIRAFF
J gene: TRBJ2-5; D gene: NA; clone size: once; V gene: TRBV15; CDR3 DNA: TGTGCCACCAGCAGAGCGAGGCAACCCGAAGAGACCCAGTACTTC; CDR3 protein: CATSRARQPEETQYF
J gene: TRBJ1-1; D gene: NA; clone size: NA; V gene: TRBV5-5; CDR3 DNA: TGTGCCAGCAGCTCCAGAGTTAGAGGGACTGAAGCTTTCTTT; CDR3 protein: CASSSRVRGTEAFF
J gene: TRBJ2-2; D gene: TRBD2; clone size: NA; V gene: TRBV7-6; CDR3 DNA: TGTGCCAGCAGCTTAGCCCGGACTAGCGGGAGGTCCGGGGAGCTGTTTTTT; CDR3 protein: CASSLARTSGRSGELFF